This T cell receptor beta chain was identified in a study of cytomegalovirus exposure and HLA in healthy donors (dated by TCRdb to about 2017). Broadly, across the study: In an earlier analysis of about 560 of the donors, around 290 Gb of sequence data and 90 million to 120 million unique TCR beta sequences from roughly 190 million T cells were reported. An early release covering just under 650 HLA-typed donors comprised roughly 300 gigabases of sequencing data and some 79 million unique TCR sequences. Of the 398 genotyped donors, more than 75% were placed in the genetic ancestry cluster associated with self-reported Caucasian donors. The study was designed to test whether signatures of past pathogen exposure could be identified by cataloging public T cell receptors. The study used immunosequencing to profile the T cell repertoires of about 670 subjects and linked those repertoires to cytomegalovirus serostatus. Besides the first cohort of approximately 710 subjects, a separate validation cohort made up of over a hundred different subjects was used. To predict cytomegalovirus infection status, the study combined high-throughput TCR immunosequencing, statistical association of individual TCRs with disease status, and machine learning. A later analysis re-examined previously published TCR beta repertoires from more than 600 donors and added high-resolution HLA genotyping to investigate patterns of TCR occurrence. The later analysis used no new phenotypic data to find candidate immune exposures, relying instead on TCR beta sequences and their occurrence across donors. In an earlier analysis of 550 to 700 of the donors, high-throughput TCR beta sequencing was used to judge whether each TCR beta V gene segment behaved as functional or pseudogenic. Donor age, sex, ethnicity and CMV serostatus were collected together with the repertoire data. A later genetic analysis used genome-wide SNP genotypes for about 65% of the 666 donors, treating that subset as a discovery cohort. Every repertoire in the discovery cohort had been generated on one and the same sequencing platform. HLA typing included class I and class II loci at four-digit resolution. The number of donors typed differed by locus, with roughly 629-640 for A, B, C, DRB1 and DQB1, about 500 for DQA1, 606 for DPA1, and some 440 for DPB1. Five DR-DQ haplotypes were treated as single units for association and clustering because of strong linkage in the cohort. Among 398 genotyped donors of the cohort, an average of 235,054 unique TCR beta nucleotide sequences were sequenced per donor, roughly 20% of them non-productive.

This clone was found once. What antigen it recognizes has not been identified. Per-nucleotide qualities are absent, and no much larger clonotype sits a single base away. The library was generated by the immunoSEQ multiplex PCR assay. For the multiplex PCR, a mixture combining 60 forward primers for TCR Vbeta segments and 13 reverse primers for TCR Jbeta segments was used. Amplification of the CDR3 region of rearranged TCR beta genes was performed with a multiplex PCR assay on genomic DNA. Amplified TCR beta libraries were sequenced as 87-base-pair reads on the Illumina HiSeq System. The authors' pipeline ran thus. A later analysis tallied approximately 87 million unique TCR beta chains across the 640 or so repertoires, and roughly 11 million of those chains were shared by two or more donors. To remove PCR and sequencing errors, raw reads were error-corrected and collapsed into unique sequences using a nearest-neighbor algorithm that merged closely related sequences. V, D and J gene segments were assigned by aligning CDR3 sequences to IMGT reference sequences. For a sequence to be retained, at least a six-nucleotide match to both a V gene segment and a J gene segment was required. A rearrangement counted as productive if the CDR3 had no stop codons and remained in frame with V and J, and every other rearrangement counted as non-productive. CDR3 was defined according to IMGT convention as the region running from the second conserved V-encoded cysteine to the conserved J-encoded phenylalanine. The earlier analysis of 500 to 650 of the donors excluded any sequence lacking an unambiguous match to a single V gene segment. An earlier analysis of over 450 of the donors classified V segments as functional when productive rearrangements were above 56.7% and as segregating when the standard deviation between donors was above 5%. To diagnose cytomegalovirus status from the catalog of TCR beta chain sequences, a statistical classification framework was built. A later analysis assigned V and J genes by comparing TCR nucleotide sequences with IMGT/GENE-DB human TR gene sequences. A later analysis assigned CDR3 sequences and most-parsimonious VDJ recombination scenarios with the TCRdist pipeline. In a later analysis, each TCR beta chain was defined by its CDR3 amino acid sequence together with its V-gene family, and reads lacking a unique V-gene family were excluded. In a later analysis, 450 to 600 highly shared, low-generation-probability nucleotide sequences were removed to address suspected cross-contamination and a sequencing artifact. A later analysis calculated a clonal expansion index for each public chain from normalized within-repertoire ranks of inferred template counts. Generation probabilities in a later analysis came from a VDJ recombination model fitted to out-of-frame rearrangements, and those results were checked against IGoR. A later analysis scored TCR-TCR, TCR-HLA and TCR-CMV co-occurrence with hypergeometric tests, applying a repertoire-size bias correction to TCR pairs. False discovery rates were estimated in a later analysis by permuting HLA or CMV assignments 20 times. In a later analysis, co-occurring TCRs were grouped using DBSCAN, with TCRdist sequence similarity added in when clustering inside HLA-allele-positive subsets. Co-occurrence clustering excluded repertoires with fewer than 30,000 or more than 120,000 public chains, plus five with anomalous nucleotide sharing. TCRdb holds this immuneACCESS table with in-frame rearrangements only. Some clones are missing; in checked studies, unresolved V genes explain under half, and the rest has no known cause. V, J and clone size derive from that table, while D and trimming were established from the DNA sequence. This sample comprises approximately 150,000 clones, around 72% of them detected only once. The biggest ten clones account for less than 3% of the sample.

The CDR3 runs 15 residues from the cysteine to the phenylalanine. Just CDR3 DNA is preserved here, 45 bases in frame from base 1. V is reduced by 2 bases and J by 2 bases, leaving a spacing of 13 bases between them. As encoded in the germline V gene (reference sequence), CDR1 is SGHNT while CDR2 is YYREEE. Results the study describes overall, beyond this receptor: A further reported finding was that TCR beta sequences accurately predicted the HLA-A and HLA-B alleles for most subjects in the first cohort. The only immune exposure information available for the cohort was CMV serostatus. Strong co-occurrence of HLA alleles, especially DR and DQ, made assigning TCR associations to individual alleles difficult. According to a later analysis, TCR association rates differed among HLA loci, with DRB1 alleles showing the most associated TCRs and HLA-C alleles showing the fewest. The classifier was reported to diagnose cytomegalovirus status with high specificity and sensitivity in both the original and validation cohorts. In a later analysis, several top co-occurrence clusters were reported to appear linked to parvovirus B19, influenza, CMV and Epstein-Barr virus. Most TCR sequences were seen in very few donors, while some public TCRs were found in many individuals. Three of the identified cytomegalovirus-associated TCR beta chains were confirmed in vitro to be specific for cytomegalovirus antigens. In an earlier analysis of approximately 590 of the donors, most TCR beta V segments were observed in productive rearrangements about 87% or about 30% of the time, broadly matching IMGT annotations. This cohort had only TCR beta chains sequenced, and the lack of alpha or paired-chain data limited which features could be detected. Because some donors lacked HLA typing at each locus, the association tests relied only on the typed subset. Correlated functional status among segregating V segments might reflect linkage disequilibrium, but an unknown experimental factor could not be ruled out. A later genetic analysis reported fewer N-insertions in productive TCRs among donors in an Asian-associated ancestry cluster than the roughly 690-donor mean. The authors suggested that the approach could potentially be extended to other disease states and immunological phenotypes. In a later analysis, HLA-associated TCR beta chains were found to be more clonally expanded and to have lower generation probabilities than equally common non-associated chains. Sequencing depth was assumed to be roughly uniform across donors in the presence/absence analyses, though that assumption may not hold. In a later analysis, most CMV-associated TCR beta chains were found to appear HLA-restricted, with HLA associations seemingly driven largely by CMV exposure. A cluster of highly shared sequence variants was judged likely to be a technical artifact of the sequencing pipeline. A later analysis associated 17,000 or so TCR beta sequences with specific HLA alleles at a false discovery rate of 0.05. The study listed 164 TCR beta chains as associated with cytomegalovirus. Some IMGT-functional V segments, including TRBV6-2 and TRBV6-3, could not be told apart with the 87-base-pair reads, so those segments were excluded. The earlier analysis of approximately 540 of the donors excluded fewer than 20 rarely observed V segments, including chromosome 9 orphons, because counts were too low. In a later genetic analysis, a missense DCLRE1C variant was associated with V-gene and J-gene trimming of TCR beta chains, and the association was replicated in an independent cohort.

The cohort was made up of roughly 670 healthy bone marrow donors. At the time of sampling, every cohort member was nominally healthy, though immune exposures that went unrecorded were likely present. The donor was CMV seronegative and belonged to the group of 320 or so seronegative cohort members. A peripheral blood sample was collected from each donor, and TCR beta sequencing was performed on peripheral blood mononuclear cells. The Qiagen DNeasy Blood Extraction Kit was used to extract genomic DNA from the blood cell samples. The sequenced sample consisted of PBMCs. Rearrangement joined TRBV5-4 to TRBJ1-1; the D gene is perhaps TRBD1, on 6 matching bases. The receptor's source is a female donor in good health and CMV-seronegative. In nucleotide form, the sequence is TGTGCCAGCAGCTTCTACAGGGCTGTAAACACTGAAGCTTTCTTT. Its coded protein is CASSFYRAVNTEAFF.